Sequencing of this TCR beta chain was carried out in a study of blood T cell repertoires in COVID-19. Clones were read by immunoSEQ multiplex PCR, and TCRdb kept only the in-frame ones, dropping some. This table has 100,000 to 150,000 clones, 85% to 90% appearing once. The CDR3 loop spans 15 amino acids. The V and J ends lost 0 bases and 1 base respectively, with 9 bases between them. Germline loops: CDR1 MNHNS, CDR2 SASEGT. Sequenced input: peripheral blood. This chain connects TRBV6-1 to TRBJ2-5, with D possibly matching TRBD2 (6 bases). The TCR was taken from a man between 50 and 59 years old with active or convalescent COVID-19. The CDR3 region has the DNA TGTGCCAGCAGTGAAGCAGGGACTTTCCAAGAGACCCAGTACTTC. This sequence encodes CASSEAGTFQETQYF.